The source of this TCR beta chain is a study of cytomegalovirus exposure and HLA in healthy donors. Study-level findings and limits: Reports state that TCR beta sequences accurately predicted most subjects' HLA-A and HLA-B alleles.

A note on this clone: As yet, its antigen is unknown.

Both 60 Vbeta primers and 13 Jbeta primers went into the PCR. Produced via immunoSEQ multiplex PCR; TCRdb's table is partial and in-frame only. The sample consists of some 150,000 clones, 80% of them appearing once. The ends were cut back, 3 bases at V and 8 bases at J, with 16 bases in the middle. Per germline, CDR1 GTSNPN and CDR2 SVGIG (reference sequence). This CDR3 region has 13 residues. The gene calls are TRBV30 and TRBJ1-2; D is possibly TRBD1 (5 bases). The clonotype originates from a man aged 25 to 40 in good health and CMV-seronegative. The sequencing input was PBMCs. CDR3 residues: CAWRGPGSGGYTF. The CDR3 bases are TGTGCCTGGAGGGGACCCGGGAGCGGGGGCTACACCTTC.